This TCR beta chain was recorded in a study of cytomegalovirus exposure and HLA in healthy donors. The PCR made use of 60 Vbeta and 13 Jbeta primers. The protocol was immunoSEQ multiplex PCR, while the TCRdb copy is restricted to in-frame clones and leaves out a portion. This sample carries more than 85,000 clones, approximately 80% of them seen once, and the ten largest clones take more than 1%. CDR3 length equals 15 residues. Germline CDR1 reads SGHNT; CDR2 reads YYREEE (reference sequence). The germline V and J ends were trimmed by 0 bases and 7 bases, with 13 bases remaining between them. Whole-study results and caveats: Investigators reported 150 to 200 TCR beta chains as tied to cytomegalovirus.

Comment on this clone: Its antigen is still unknown.

This TCR was sampled from a young woman in good health and CMV-seronegative. What was sequenced was PBMCs. The chain links TRBV5-4 to TRBJ2-2, with D unresolved. This CDR3 is CASSLVGTHVGELFF. CDR3 bases: TGTGCCAGCAGCTTGGTTGGCACCCACGTCGGGGAGCTGTTTTTT.